The entry below describes one T cell receptor (beta chain). RNA in amounts of roughly 0.5 to 1 ug was reverse transcribed with random hexamers. TCRdb re-derived calls from the immunoSEQ multiplex PCR reads in MiXCR, one entry per CDR3 protein. The sample consists of under 200,000 distinct CDR3 sequences, about 91% of them appearing once. The sample is drawn from a study of CD8 T cells in Susac syndrome. V was trimmed by 0 bases and J by 2 bases, leaving 9 bases between them. This CDR3 spans 14 amino acids. Germline assignment: CDR1 SGHRS and CDR2 YFSETQ. Sequencing of TCR beta, carried out with a high-throughput approach, was applied to CD8+ and CD4+ T cells from the blood. Negative isolation yielded the CD8+ and CD4+ T cells, while FACS enriched the TEMRA cells.

The sample comprised CD4+ T cells from PBMCs. The sequence was collected from a human donor in good health. The chain links TRBV5-1 to TRBJ2-7, with no clear D. CDR3 DNA sequence: TGCGCCAGCAGCTTGGCCGGCGGAACCTACGAGCAGTACTTC. Its protein is CASSLAGGTYEQYF.